Shown below are 5 T cell receptor beta chains from a single sample sequenced in a study of blood T cell repertoires in COVID-19. The table came from immunoSEQ multiplex PCR; TCRdb's copy has only in-frame clones and leaves some out. The table records roughly 200,000 clones, approximately 80% of them present only once. Sequenced sample: PBMCs or T cells enriched from blood (not recorded which). These receptors were taken from a man aged 40-50 years who had recovered from COVID-19.

The V and J genes are TRBV29-1 and TRBJ1-5; D is possibly TRBD1 (6 bases). The CDR3 covers 14 residues. V lost 6 bases and J 5 bases, leaving 17 bases between the germline ends. Germline V CDR1 and CDR2: SQVTM, ANQGSEA. This CDR3 is CSVGGADQDQPQHF. The DNA of the CDR3 is TGCAGCGTCGGGGGGGCGGACCAGGATCAGCCCCAGCATTTT.

The rearrangement joins TRBV27 to TRBJ2-3; a weak D match, TRBD1 (6 bases). The CDR3 length is 15 residues. The V end was cut by 2 bases, the J end by 6 bases, with 15 bases between. Germline values: CDR1 MNHEY, CDR2 SMNVEV (reference sequence). Written as DNA, the CDR3 is TGTGCCAGCAGTTTAGTGGGGGCCAGGATGGATACGCAGTATTTT. Its translation: CASSLVGARMDTQYF.

This sequence joins TRBV28 and TRBJ2-1; 7 bases agree with TRBD2. This CDR3 region has 13 residues. V was pared by 5 bases and J by 4 bases, with 2 bases of the junction left unmatched. Germline V gene lookup returns CDR1 MDHEN and CDR2 SYDVKM. The CDR3 spells CASSTLAYNEQFF. The CDR3 nucleotides are TGTGCCAGCAGTACACTAGCGTACAATGAGCAGTTCTTC.

The chain employs TRBV30 and TRBJ2-3, with D possibly TRBD2 on 6 matching bases. Germline values: CDR1 GTSNPN, CDR2 SVGIG (reference sequence). The V end was cut by 2 bases, the J end by 2 bases, with 17 bases between. The CDR3 has 16 amino acids. DNA for the CDR3: TGTGCCTGGAGTACTTTTAGCGGAGGGGCCACAGATACGCAGTATTTT. Translated, it gives CAWSTFSGGATDTQYF.

The chain links TRBV5-4 to TRBJ2-7; 13 positions agree with TRBD2. J was trimmed by 4 bases and V by 4 bases; bases with no gene match: 8. Germline CDR1 and CDR2: SGHNT and YYREEE (reference sequence). The CDR3 has 16 residues. The CDR3 DNA is TGTGCCAGCAGCCCTGGGGGACTAGCGGGATCATACGAGCAGTACGTC. Protein product: CASSPGGLAGSYEQYV.